Below, one TCR beta chain is given with its context. The antigen is undetermined. The sample originates from a study of beta chain features in type 1 diabetes. Purity of each sorted population was above 98%. The CDR3 has 14 amino acids. The germline V and J ends were trimmed by 6 bases and 5 bases, with 14 bases remaining between them. Germline CDR1 MDHEN, CDR2 SYDVKM. General study findings and limits: The question of HLA type influencing TCRB rearrangement was one that remained unresolved here.

The sequenced template was cDNA made from the entire isolated RNA. Generated by immunoSEQ multiplex PCR, the TCRdb table keeps only in-frame clones and is missing some. The sample includes 350,000 to 450,000 clones, approximately 15% seen only once; the top ten take roughly 0.036%. The receptor was derived from a man aged 30-40 years in good health. The sequenced sample was naive CD4+ T cells from blood. The chain couples TRBV28 to TRBJ2-1; tentatively, D is TRBD2 (6 bases). CDR3 in DNA: TGTGCCAGCAGCCCCATGGGAGGTAACAATGAGCAGTTCTTC. Amino acids: CASSPMGGNNEQFF. The complete variable domain, with remaining parts taken from reference TRBV28 and TRBJ2-1, reads DVKVTQSSRYLVKRTGEKVFLECVQDMDHENMFWYRQDPGLGLRLIYFSYDVKMKEKGDIPEGYSVSREKKERFSLILESASTNQTSMYLCASSPMGGNNEQFFGPGTRLTVL.